The 2 T cell receptor beta chains presented below share a single source sample, sequenced in a study of T cells after yellow fever vaccination. Via MiXCR, TCRdb re-called the 5' RACE reads, giving one row per CDR3 protein. The table shows about 260,000 distinct CDR3 sequences, with 13% occurring only once. Sequencing used CD4+ T cells sorted from PBMCs, obtained 45 days after the yellow fever booster vaccination. Source of these receptors: a young man who received the YFV17D yellow fever vaccine.

The sample holds a few counts of this clonotype. The chain joins TRBV9 to TRBJ2-2; D tentatively fits TRBD1 or TRBD2 (5 bases each). Germline V gene data show CDR1 as SGDLS and CDR2 as YYNGEE. The CDR3 consists of 16 residues. Trimming left V 0 bases short and J 2 bases short, with 11 bases between. The CDR3 here is CASSVGGEPNTGELFF. CDR3 nucleotides: TGTGCCAGCAGCGTAGGAGGGGAACCCAACACCGGGGAGCTGTTTTTT. The variable domain in full, completed from reference TRBV9 and TRBJ2-2, reads DSGVTQTPKHLITATGQRVTLRCSPRSGDLSVYWYQQSLDQGLQFLIQYYNGEERAKGNILERFSAQQFPDLHSELNLSSLELGDSALYFCASSVGGEPNTGELFFGEGSRLTVL.

The CDR3 spells CSAITSNEQFF. As DNA, the CDR3 is TGCAGTGCTATCACTAGCAATGAGCAGTTCTTC. The gene calls are TRBV20-1 and TRBJ2-1, with a weak D call TRBD2 (5 bases). There are 11 residues in the CDR3. V lost 4 bases and J 6 bases, leaving 7 bases between the germline ends. Germline V CDR1 and CDR2: DFQATT, SNEGSKA (reference sequence).